This is a list of T cell receptor beta chains from one sample in a study of cytomegalovirus exposure and HLA in healthy donors. This table comes from immunoSEQ multiplex PCR, and its TCRdb copy is limited to in-frame clones, with some not included. The sample carries 150,000 to 180,000 clones, 80% recorded once. Sequenced input: PBMCs. The receptors were sampled from a woman aged 40 to 50 in good health and CMV-seropositive. The conserved cysteine and the conserved F or W are not part of the CDR3 here. A D gene is named only where the DNA matches it firmly.

v_call	d_call	j_call	cdr3_aa
TRBV7-9	NA	TRBJ2-7	ASSLLEETPWEQY
TRBV27	NA	TRBJ1-1	ASSSGVQMNTEAF
TRBV19	NA	TRBJ1-2	ASEGGSYVNYGYT
TRBV18	NA	TRBJ2-5	ASSPARQETQY
TRBV5-1	NA	TRBJ1-1	ASSLATGTEAF
TRBV11-1	TRBD2	TRBJ2-7	ASSLASGTLY
TRBV5-1	TRBD1	TRBJ1-2	ASSFPGQYGYT
TRBV5-5	TRBD2	TRBJ2-1	ASSLTSEYNEQF
TRBV28	NA	TRBJ2-7	ASSLRQGTYEQY
TRBV6-1	TRBD2	TRBJ2-1	ASSEARQSGRAYNEQF
TRBV5-6	TRBD1	TRBJ2-7	ASSFGTGAYEQY
TRBV5-4	NA	TRBJ2-5	ASSRPGETQY
TRBV27	NA	TRBJ1-5	ASSPGFGNQPQH
TRBV10-2	NA	TRBJ1-1	ASSLAGNTEAF
TRBV5-1	TRBD2	TRBJ2-5	ASSEPSGSSETQY
TRBV5-4	NA	TRBJ2-5	ASSLDRARGETQY
TRBV11-2	TRBD2	TRBJ2-7	ASSPSGRGYEQY
TRBV7-8	TRBD1	TRBJ1-1	ASSLATGKKSQTEAF
TRBV27	NA	TRBJ2-1	ASRKELGIGEQF
TRBV19	TRBD1	TRBJ1-2	ASSIPPTGNYGYT
TRBV6-1	NA	TRBJ1-1	ASRRQINTEAF
TRBV7-2	NA	TRBJ1-1	ASLAGTMNTEAF
TRBV5-6	TRBD2	TRBJ2-3	ASSSYKAGGDTQY
TRBV12-2	NA	TRBJ2-1	ASRIPLSPSSYNEQF
TRBV7-9	TRBD1	TRBJ2-5	ASSPELGTGGVTQY
TRBV5-1	NA	TRBJ2-1	ASSLEGFGDNEQF
TRBV30	TRBD2	TRBJ2-1	AWSRGRTSGSSYNEQF
TRBV7-8	NA	TRBJ1-3	ASSAPRGARGSGNTIY
TRBV2	NA	TRBJ2-3	ASSARGQTLRTDTQY
TRBV19	TRBD1	TRBJ2-3	ASSLGTGTDTQY
TRBV19	TRBD2	TRBJ2-7	ASSLAGGPYEQY
TRBV5-1	TRBD2	TRBJ2-7	ASSLGLAGVYEQY
TRBV7-6	NA	TRBJ2-1	ASSLVNGAGNEQF
TRBV30	TRBD1	TRBJ1-5	AWSVQGSNQPQH
TRBV25-1	TRBD2	TRBJ2-7	ASSDSGSLSEQY
TRBV19	TRBD1	TRBJ1-2	ASSIEGPGQYYGYT
TRBV5-6	NA	TRBJ2-3	ASSSQGTTDTQY
TRBV2	TRBD2	TRBJ2-1	ASSENSGVYNEQF
TRBV27	NA	TRBJ1-2	ASSPGGGRGYT
TRBV25-1	NA	TRBJ2-1	ASSDHLLYNEQF
TRBV5-6	TRBD2	TRBJ2-1	ASSWGLAAHNEQF
TRBV19	NA	TRBJ2-1	ASSDTLANEQF
TRBV14	TRBD2	TRBJ2-1	ASSQDPGLASSYNEQF
TRBV9	TRBD2	TRBJ2-1	ASSVAQLAGVNEQF
TRBV6-5	NA	TRBJ1-2	ASSYSRGSYGYT
TRBV18	TRBD1	TRBJ1-2	ASSLDRGKRLKYGYT
TRBV10-3	TRBD2	TRBJ2-1	AITGTSNGEQF
TRBV21-1	NA	TRBJ1-4	ASSKCSRVSTNEKLF
TRBV29-1	TRBD2	TRBJ2-1	SVDPSGNRNEQF
TRBV7-9	TRBD1	TRBJ2-7	ASSSGTEPNEQY
TRBV7-3	TRBD2	TRBJ2-1	ASSLMTSGSHEQF
TRBV2	TRBD2	TRBJ2-7	ASSLAGSRSYEQY
TRBV19	NA	TRBJ2-3	ASSLVASSDTQY
TRBV5-1	NA	TRBJ2-7	ASGENSVYEQY
TRBV5-5	TRBD1	TRBJ1-2	ASSTLTGDYGYT